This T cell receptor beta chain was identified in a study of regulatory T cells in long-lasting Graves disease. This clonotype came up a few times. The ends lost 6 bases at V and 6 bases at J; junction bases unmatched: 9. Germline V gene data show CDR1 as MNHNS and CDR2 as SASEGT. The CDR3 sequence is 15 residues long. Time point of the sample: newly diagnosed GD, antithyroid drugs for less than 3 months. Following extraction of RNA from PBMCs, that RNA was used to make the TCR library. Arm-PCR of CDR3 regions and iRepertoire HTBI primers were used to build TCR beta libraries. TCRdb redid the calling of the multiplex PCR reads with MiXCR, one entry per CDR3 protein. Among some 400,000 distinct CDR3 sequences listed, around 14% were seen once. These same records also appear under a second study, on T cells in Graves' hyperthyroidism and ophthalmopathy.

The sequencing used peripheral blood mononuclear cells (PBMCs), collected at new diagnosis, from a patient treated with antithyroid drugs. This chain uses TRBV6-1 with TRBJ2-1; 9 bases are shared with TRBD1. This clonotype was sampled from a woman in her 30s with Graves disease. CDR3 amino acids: CASSETGGGLNEQFF. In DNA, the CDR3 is TGTGCCAGCAGCGAAACAGGGGGCGGACTCAATGAGCAGTTCTTC.